The TCR beta chain described here comes from a study of blood T cell repertoires in COVID-19. In the study overall: From T cells, B-cell-depleted T cells, or PBMCs came the material, which was cDNA or gDNA.

In the original workflow: Amplified reference gene primers provided the basis for estimating nucleated cell counts. Produced via immunoSEQ multiplex PCR; TCRdb's table is partial and in-frame only. D and trimming come from the DNA, and the V and J calls and clone size come from that table. The sample lists about 240,000 clones, more than 75% occurring once. The germline V gene encodes CDR1 GTSNPN and CDR2 SVGIG (reference sequence). V was trimmed by 4 bases and J by 5 bases, leaving 12 bases between them. The CDR3 extends over 12 amino acids. The chain uses TRBV30 and TRBJ2-7; D call uncertain. The receptor was isolated from a woman in her sixties with active or convalescent COVID-19. What was sequenced was peripheral blood. CDR3 in amino acids: CAWTGGPDEQYF. CDR3 in DNA: TGTGCCTGGACCGGCGGTCCCGACGAGCAGTACTTC.